This T cell receptor (beta chain) is drawn from a study of cytomegalovirus exposure and HLA in healthy donors. Broader study findings: Most TCR sequences proved rare, with some public TCRs found in many donors. That first-cohort TCR clusters tended to co-occur in the approximately 110 validation repertoires was found in a later analysis.

The validation cohort, a group of 120 subjects, included the donors and was separate from the approximately 650-subject first cohort. Details on this clone: The antigen is not known.

Per the germline V gene, CDR1 is MNHEY and CDR2 is SMNVEV (reference sequence). This CDR3 region has 20 residues. The ends lost 3 bases at V and 7 bases at J; junction bases unmatched: 24. This table comes from immunoSEQ multiplex PCR, and its TCRdb copy is limited to in-frame clones, with some not included. The sample holds 150,000 to 200,000 clones, roughly 96% seen once. The TCR sequence derives from a young woman in good health and CMV-seronegative. The gene calls are TRBV27 and TRBJ1-2; 9 bases fit TRBD1. Sequencing was carried out using PBMCs. DNA for the CDR3: TGTGCCAGCAGTTTCGCGGACAGGGGACTACTAGGGCTTATAGTGGGTGGCTACACCTTC. Translated: CASSFADRGLLGLIVGGYTF.